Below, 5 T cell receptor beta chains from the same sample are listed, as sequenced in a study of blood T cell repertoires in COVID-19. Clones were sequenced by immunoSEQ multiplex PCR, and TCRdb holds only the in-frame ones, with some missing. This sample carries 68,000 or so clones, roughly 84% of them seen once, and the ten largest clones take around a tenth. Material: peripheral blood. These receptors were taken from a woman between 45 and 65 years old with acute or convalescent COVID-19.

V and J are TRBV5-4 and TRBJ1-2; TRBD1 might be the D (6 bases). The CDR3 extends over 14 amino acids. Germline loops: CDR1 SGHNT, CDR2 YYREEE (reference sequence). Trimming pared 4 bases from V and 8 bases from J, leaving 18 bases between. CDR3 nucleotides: TGTGCCAGCAGCCCCGGGTGGGGGGGCGAAGGCTACACCTTC. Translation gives CASSPGWGGEGYTF.

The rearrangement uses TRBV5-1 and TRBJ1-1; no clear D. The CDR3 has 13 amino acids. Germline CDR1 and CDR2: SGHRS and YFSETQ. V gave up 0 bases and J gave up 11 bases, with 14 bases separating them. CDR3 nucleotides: TGCGCCAGCAGCTTGGAAGGAAATTGGGAGGCTTTCTTT. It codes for CASSLEGNWEAFF.

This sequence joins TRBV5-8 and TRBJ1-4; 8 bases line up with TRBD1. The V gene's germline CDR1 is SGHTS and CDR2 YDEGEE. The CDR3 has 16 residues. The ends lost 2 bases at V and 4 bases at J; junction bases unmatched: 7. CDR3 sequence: CASSFRQGAVNEKLFF. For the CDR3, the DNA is TGTGCCAGCAGCTTCCGCCAGGGGGCTGTTAATGAAAAACTGTTTTTT.

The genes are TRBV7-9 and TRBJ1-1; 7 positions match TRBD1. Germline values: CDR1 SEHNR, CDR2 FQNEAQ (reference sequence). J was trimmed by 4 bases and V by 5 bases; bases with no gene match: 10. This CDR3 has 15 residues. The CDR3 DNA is TGTGCCAGCAGCGTTTGGGACAGACAAGGCACTGAAGCTTTCTTT. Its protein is CASSVWDRQGTEAFF.

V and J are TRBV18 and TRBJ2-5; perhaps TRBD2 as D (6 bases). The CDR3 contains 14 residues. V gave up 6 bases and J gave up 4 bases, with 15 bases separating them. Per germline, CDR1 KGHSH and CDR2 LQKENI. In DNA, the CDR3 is TGTGCCAGCTCCCCGTTCGGCGGGGCAGAGACCCAGTACTTC. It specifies CASSPFGGAETQYF.